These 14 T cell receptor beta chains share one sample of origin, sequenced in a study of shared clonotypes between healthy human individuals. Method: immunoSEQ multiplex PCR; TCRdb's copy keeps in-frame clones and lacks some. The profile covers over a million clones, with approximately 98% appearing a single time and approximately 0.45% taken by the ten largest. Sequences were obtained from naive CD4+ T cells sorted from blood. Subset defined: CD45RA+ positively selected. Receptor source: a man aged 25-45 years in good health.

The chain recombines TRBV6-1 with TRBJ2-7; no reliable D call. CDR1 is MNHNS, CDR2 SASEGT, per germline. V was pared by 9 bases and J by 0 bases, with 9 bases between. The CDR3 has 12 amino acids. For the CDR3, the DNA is TGTGCCAGTCGTCCGCCCTCCTACGAGCAGTACTTC. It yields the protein CASRPPSYEQYF.

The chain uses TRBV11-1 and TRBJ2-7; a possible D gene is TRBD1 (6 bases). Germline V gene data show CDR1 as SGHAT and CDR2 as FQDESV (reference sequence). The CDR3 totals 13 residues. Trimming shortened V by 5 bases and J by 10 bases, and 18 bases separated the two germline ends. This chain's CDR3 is CASSPYNIGGQYF. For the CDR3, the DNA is TGTGCCAGCAGCCCTTATAATATAGGGGGACAGTACTTC.

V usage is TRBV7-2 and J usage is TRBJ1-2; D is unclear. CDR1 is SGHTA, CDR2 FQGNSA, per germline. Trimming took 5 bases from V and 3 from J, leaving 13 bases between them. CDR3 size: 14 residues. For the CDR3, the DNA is TGTGCCAGCAGCCCTCGGATTGTCGACTATGGCTACACCTTC. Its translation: CASSPRIVDYGYTF.

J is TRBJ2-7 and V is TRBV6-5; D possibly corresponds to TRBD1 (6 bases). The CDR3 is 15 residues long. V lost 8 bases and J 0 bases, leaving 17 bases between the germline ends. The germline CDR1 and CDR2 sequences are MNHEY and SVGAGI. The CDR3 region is CASVLQGFGSYEQYF. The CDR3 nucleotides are TGTGCCAGCGTTTTACAGGGATTCGGCTCCTACGAGCAGTACTTC.

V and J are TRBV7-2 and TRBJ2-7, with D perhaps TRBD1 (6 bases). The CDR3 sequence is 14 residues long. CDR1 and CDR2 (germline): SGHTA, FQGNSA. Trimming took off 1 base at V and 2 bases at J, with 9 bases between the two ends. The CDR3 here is CASSLDNRAYEQYF. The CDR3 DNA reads TGTGCCAGCAGCTTAGACAACAGGGCCTACGAGCAGTACTTC.

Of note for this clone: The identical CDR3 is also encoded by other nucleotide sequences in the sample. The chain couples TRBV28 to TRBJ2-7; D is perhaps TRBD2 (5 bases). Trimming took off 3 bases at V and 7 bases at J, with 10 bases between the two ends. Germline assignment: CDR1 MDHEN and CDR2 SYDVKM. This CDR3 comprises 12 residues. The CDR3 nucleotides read TGTGCCAGCAGTTTCCGGGGTGGGGAGCAGTACTTC. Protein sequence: CASSFRGGEQYF.

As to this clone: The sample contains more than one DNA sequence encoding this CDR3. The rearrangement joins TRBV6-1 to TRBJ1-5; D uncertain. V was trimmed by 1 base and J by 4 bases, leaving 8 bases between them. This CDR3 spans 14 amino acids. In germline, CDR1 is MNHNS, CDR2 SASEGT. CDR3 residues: CASSEGQFNQPQHF. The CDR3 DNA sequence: TGTGCCAGCAGTGAAGGGCAGTTTAATCAGCCCCAGCATTTT.

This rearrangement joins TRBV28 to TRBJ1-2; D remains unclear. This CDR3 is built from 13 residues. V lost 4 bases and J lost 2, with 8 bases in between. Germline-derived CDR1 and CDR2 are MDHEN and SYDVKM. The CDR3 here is CASSYGPNYGYTF. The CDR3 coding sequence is TGTGCCAGCAGTTATGGGCCGAACTATGGCTACACCTTC.

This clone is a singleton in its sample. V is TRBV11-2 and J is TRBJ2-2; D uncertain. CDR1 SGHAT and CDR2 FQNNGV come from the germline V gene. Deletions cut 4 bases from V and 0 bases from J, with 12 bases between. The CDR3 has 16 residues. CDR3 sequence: CASSSTTDANTGELFF. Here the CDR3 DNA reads TGTGCCAGCAGCTCCACGACGGATGCGAACACCGGGGAGCTGTTTTTT.

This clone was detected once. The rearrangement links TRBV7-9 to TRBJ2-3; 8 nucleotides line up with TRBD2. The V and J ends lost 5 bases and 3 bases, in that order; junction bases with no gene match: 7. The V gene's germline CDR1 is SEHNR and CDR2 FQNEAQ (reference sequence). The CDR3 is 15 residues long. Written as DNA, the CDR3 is TGTGCCAGCAGCCGGGGACGGGAGGGGACAGATACGCAGTATTTT. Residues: CASSRGREGTDTQYF. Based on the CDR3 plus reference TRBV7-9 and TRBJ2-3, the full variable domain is DTGVSQNPRHKITKRGQNVTFRCDPISEHNRLYWYRQTLGQGPEFLTYFQNEAQLEKSRLLSDRFSAERPKGSFSTLEIQRTEQGDSAMYLCASSRGREGTDTQYFGPGTRLTVL.

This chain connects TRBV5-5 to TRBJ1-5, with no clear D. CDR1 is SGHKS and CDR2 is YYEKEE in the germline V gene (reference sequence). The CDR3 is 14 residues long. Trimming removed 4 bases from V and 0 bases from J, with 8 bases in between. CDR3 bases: TGTGCCAGCAGCGTATCTTATAGCAATCAGCCCCAGCATTTT. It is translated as CASSVSYSNQPQHF.

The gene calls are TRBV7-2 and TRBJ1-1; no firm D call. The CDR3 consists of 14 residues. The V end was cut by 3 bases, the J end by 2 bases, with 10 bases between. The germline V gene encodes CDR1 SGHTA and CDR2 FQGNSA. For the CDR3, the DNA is TGTGCCAGCAGCTTCGAGTTGGCCAACACTGAAGCTTTCTTT. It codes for CASSFELANTEAFF.

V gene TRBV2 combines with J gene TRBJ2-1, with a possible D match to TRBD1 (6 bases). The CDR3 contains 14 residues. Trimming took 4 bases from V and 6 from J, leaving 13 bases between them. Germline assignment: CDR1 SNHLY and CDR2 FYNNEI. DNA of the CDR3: TGTGCCAGCAGTGGGTGGGGGCTGGGCAATGAGCAGTTCTTC. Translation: CASSGWGLGNEQFF.

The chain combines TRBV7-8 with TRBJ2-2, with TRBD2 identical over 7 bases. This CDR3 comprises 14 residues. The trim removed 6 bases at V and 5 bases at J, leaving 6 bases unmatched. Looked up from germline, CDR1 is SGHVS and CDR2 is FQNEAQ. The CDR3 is CASSSSGITGELFF. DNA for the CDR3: TGTGCCAGCAGTTCAAGCGGGATTACCGGGGAGCTGTTTTTT.